Shown below are 21 T cell receptor beta chains from a single sample sequenced in a study of cytotoxic CD8 clonotypes in ibrutinib-treated CLL. TCRdb's copy holds only in-frame clones and misses some; the assay was immunoSEQ multiplex PCR. Among about 140,000 clones listed, about 78% were seen once. The material sequenced was PBMCs, taken after 24 months of ibrutinib treatment. The receptors were gathered from a human donor with chronic lymphocytic leukemia.

J is TRBJ2-2 and V is TRBV5-6, with 7 positions matching TRBD1. The CDR3 is made up of 14 amino acids. The V gene end was trimmed by 5 bases and the J gene end by 4 bases; junction bases not matched to a gene: 5. Germline V lookup: CDR1 SGHDT, CDR2 YYEEEE. This CDR3 reads CASRHRTGTGELFF. CDR3 DNA sequence: TGTGCCAGCAGACATAGGACAGGCACCGGGGAGCTGTTTTTT.

The chain employs TRBV6-4 and TRBJ2-3, with D possibly matching TRBD1 (7 bases). This CDR3 comprises 15 residues. The V and J ends lost 3 bases and 0 bases respectively, with 10 bases between them. Germline lookup yields CDR1 MRHNA and CDR2 SNTAGT. The CDR3, as DNA: TGTGCCAGCAGTGAACAGGGGACTAGCACAGATACGCAGTATTTT. Translated: CASSEQGTSTDTQYF.

The chain combines TRBV18 with TRBJ2-3, with 8 nucleotides matching TRBD2. CDR1 KGHSH and CDR2 LQKENI come from the germline V gene. With 2 bases clipped from V and 5 bases from J, the junction kept 3 bases outside the gene matches. The CDR3 consists of 14 residues. The CDR3 sequence is CASSPGLAGDTQYF. DNA of the CDR3: TGTGCCAGCTCACCAGGGCTAGCGGGAGATACGCAGTATTTT. The whole variable domain, remainder taken from reference TRBV18 and TRBJ2-3, is NAGVMQNPRHLVRRRGQEARLRCSPMKGHSHVYWYRQLPEEGLKFMVYLQKENIIDESGMPKERFSAEFPKEGPSILRIQQVVRGDSAAYFCASSPGLAGDTQYFGPGTRLTVL.

The chain joins TRBV5-4 to TRBJ2-2; D gene unclear. V lost 1 base, J lost 0 bases, and 10 bases lay in between. CDR1 and CDR2 from the germline V gene are SGHNT and YYREEE (reference sequence). This CDR3 has 16 amino acids. The DNA for the CDR3 is TGTGCCAGCAGCTTGTTGGCGACAACGAACACCGGGGAGCTGTTTTTT. Its translation: CASSLLATTNTGELFF.

The gene calls are TRBV19 and TRBJ2-2, with 7 bases identical to TRBD2. CDR1 is LNHDA and CDR2 is SQIVND in the germline V gene (reference sequence). Trimming took 6 bases from V and 1 from J; bases not matched to a gene: 8. CDR3 size: 16 residues. CDR3: CASSPVGGRNTGELFF. CDR3 sequence (DNA): TGTGCCAGTAGCCCGGTCGGGGGGAGGAACACCGGGGAGCTGTTTTTT.

The genes are TRBV6-5 and TRBJ1-6, with 7 bases that match TRBD1. The CDR3 is 13 residues long. Germline-derived CDR1 and CDR2 are MNHEY and SVGAGI. After removal of 7 bases from V and 9 bases from J, the junction contained 6 bases not matched to a gene. The CDR3 coding sequence is TGTGCCAGCAAAACAGGGGTAGTTTCACCCCTCCACTTT. Residues: CASKTGVVSPLHF.

The genes are TRBV4-1 and TRBJ2-7; weak D call: TRBD2 (6 bases). This CDR3 comprises 14 residues. Germline CDR1 and CDR2: MGHRA and YSYEKL. The V gene lost 0 bases and the J gene lost 5 bases, with 11 bases spanning the gap. The CDR3 region has the DNA TGCGCCAGCAGCCAAGAGGCGCGGGACCACGAGCAGTACTTC. Translated, it gives CASSQEARDHEQYF.

The rearrangement links TRBV5-1 to TRBJ2-2; D unresolved. The CDR3 covers 14 residues. Trimming removed 4 bases at V and 2 bases at J, with 9 bases between. The germline gives CDR1 SGHRS, CDR2 YFSETQ. The CDR3, as DNA: TGCGCCAGCAGCCAGGCCCAAAACACCGGGGAGCTGTTTTTT. Protein sequence: CASSQAQNTGELFF.

The chain links TRBV7-3 to TRBJ2-7, with 7 bases that match TRBD1. Germline V gene data show CDR1 as SGHTA and CDR2 as FQGTGA. With V trimmed by 5 bases and J by 3 bases, 7 bases remained unmatched. This CDR3 spans 14 amino acids. CDR3 nucleotides: TGTGCCAGCAGCCCCCGGGCAGGGGGCTACGAGCAGTACTTC. Protein sequence: CASSPRAGGYEQYF.

The chain recombines TRBV9 with TRBJ2-1; 8 bases are a match to TRBD2. V trimming: 4 bases; J trimming: 7 bases; junction bases outside the gene matches: 4. The CDR3 is 13 residues long. Germline assignment: CDR1 SGDLS and CDR2 YYNGEE. CDR3 region: CASSLSGVNEQFF. DNA of the CDR3: TGTGCCAGCAGCCTTAGCGGGGTTAATGAGCAGTTCTTC.

V gene TRBV7-2 combines with J gene TRBJ2-3; the match to TRBD2 covers 7 bases. Germline loops: CDR1 SGHTA, CDR2 FQGNSA. The CDR3 has 17 amino acids. Trimming took 1 base from V and 2 from J; bases not matched to a gene: 9. CDR3 bases: TGTGCCAGCAGCTTAGTTGGTGGGAGGGCCCCCACAGATACGCAGTATTTT. Amino acid sequence: CASSLVGGRAPTDTQYF.

In nucleotides, the CDR3 is TGTGCCAGCTCGTCGGACATGGGGAACATTCAGTACTTC. It codes for CASSSDMGNIQYF. V and J are TRBV18 and TRBJ2-4, with a possible D match to TRBD1 (5 bases). CDR3 length: 13 residues. With 6 bases removed from V and 7 bases from J, the gap between germline ends came to 13 bases. CDR1 and CDR2 from the germline V gene are KGHSH and LQKENI.

The V call is TRBV10-3, the J call TRBJ2-3, with 7 bases fitting TRBD2. CDR1 and CDR2 from the germline V gene are ENHRY and SYGVKD. V shed 0 bases and J 1 base; nucleotides not matched to a gene: 7. This CDR3 comprises 17 residues. CDR3 nucleotide sequence: TGTGCCATCAGTGAGTCGAGCCCCAGCGGGGGCACAGATACGCAGTATTTT. Translating it yields CAISESSPSGGTDTQYF.

This chain joins TRBV2 and TRBJ1-1; the match to TRBD1 covers 7 bases. V trimming: 6 bases; J trimming: 6 bases; junction bases outside the gene matches: 7. CDR3 length equals 13 residues. From germline, CDR1 is SNHLY and CDR2 FYNNEI. Here the CDR3 reads CASRRQGAPEAFF. CDR3 nucleotide sequence: TGTGCCAGCAGAAGACAGGGTGCCCCTGAAGCTTTCTTT.

This clone was counted a single time. The chain is built from TRBV27 and TRBJ2-7; D not certain. Looked up from germline, CDR1 is MNHEY and CDR2 is SMNVEV (reference sequence). Trimming left V 8 bases short and J 2 bases short, with 16 bases between. The CDR3 length is 14 residues. Written as DNA, the CDR3 is TGTGCCAGCCCTCCGGCCAGACCGGCCTACGAGCAGTACTTC. Residues: CASPPARPAYEQYF.

This clone was counted at least ten times. This chain joins TRBV6-5 and TRBJ1-1; D is perhaps TRBD1 (6 bases). With 10 bases removed from V and 1 base from J, the gap between germline ends came to 13 bases. Germline CDR1 reads MNHEY; CDR2 reads SVGAGI. The CDR3 spans 13 residues. The CDR3 region is CATLRGSNTEAFF. CDR3 DNA: TGTGCCACCCTCAGGGGCTCGAACACTGAAGCTTTCTTT.

The chain has TRBV4-3 and TRBJ1-1; D is perhaps TRBD1 (5 bases). Trimming shortened V by 0 bases and J by 1 base, and 9 bases separated the two germline ends. Germline values: CDR1 LGHNA, CDR2 YSLEER. This CDR3 is 15 amino acids long. The CDR3 coding sequence is TGCGCCAGCAGCCAAGATCGGGACTGGAACACTGAAGCTTTCTTT. It encodes CASSQDRDWNTEAFF.

In this sample, this clone turned up once. This chain connects TRBV19 to TRBJ2-3; 7 nucleotides align to TRBD2. Germline CDR1 LNHDA, CDR2 SQIVND (reference sequence). V dropped 0 bases and J dropped 9; count of bases not matched to a gene: 6. The CDR3 totals 14 residues. The DNA for the CDR3 is TGTGCCAGTAGTATAGAGGGAGGGCCTTGGACGCAGTATTTT. It is translated as CASSIEGGPWTQYF.

To note about this clone: Compared with germline, one end of the junction differs, possibly owing to a read error. J is TRBJ2-5 and V is TRBV7-7; a possible D gene is TRBD1 (5 bases). Germline V lookup: CDR1 SSHAT, CDR2 FNYEAQ (reference sequence). The CDR3 length is 13 residues. This CDR3 is CASSLDRQETQYF. DNA for the CDR3: TGTGCTAGCAGCTTAGACAGACAAGAGACCCAGTACTTC.

The chain joins TRBV27 to TRBJ2-7, with 12 bases matching TRBD2. The CDR3 runs 14 residues. The germline V gene has CDR1 MNHEY and CDR2 SMNVEV (reference sequence). J lost 6 bases, V lost 5 bases, and 5 bases had no gene match. Written as DNA, the CDR3 is TGTGCCAGCAGTCGCCTAGCGGGAGGGACCGAGCAGTACTTC. This gives the protein CASSRLAGGTEQYF.

The chain links TRBV5-6 to TRBJ1-1, with D uncertain. CDR1 and CDR2 (germline): SGHDT, YYEEEE. The V gene lost 4 bases and the J gene lost 1 base, with 8 bases spanning the gap. The CDR3 loop spans 13 amino acids. The CDR3 protein is CASSLMENTEAFF. DNA of the CDR3: TGTGCCAGCAGCCTAATGGAGAACACTGAAGCTTTCTTT.